The entry that follows covers one TCR beta chain sequence. What it recognizes is unknown. Within the sample, other DNA sequences also encode this same CDR3. The V gene's germline CDR1 is MNHNS and CDR2 SASEGT. This CDR3 has 12 amino acids. V shed 3 bases and J shed 4 bases, with 7 bases lying between them. The sample comes from a study of shared clonotypes between healthy human individuals. Study-wide findings and caveats: Around 5% was the fraction of naive CD4 clonotypes found shared across several donors.

Everyone who donated was a Caucasian adult who lived in Nashville, Tennessee. The assay was immunoSEQ multiplex PCR, and TCRdb's table has in-frame clones only and misses some. The data hold approximately 1,000,000 clones, with 60% to 80% observed a single time. The rearrangement uses TRBV6-1 and TRBJ2-7; TRBD1 is a possible D gene (6 bases). This clonotype was obtained from a man younger than 35 in good health. Some clones in this sample may be carry-over from other donors' samples. The sample was memory CD4+ T cells from PBMCs. Subset reported: CD45RA-negative fraction. Here the CDR3 DNA reads TGTGCCAGCAGTGAGAGGGGGTACGAGCAGTACTTC. The encoded protein is CASSERGYEQYF.